These 23 T cell receptor beta chains were all obtained from the same sample, sequenced in a study of T cell repertoires in cytomegalovirus infection. TCRdb fed the reads into MiXCR, producing one record per CDR3 protein. The table records around 630,000 distinct CDR3 sequences, roughly 26% of them present only once. Sequenced input: CD8+ T cells from PBMCs. These receptors were taken from a human donor in good health (CMV status not recorded). Some clones in this sample may be carry-over from other donors' samples.

At least ten counts were recorded for this clonotype. The chain uses TRBV5-8 and TRBJ2-1, with D perhaps assigned TRBD1 or TRBD2 (5 bases each). The germline gives CDR1 SGHTS, CDR2 YDEGEE. This CDR3 is built from 14 residues. V lost 4 bases and J lost 8, with 16 bases in between. The CDR3 region is CASSLYFQGDEQFF. The CDR3 DNA sequence: TGTGCCAGCAGCCTGTATTTTCAGGGAGATGAGCAGTTCTTC.

This sequence joins TRBV20-1 and TRBJ2-3; perhaps TRBD1 as D (6 bases). In germline, CDR1 is DFQATT, CDR2 SNEGSKA (reference sequence). V dropped 1 base and J dropped 3 bases, with 8 bases sitting between them. CDR3 length: 13 residues. The CDR3 bases are TGCAGTGCTAGAGGACAGGTGACAGATACGCAGTATTTT. Protein sequence: CSARGQVTDTQYF.

The table lists this clonotype with many counts. V is TRBV6-5 and J is TRBJ1-1, with D maybe TRBD1 (6 bases). Germline V gives CDR1 MNHEY, CDR2 SVGAGI. The CDR3 sequence is 14 residues long. V lost 6 bases and J 1 base, leaving 12 bases between the germline ends. The CDR3 loop reads CASSPGAENTEAFF. For the CDR3, the DNA is TGTGCCAGCAGCCCGGGGGCGGAGAACACTGAAGCTTTCTTT.

This clonotype was seen only a few times. The rearrangement joins TRBV6-1 to TRBJ2-3, with D possibly being TRBD1 (6 bases). From germline, CDR1 is MNHNS and CDR2 SASEGT. There are 14 residues in the CDR3. The V end was cut by 10 bases, the J end by 0 bases, with 14 bases between. In nucleotides, the CDR3 is TGTGCCAACCGGTGGACAGCTAGCACAGATACGCAGTATTTT. Protein sequence: CANRWTASTDTQYF.

The rearrangement joins TRBV2 to TRBJ2-7; D is ambiguous. V dropped 10 bases and J dropped 2 bases, with 9 bases sitting between them. The germline gives CDR1 SNHLY, CDR2 FYNNEI. This CDR3 comprises 11 residues. DNA of the CDR3: TGTGCCACTAAGCTGGCCTACGAGCAGTACTTC. This encodes CATKLAYEQYF.

The chain carries TRBV25-1 and TRBJ2-5; D is possibly TRBD1 (6 bases). CDR1 and CDR2 (germline): MGHDK, SYGVNS. Trimming pared 2 bases from V and 1 base from J, leaving 17 bases between. The CDR3 contains 17 residues. As DNA, the CDR3 is TGTGCCAGCAGTGAAACCCAGGGGACCTGGGGCCAAGAGACCCAGTACTTC. It encodes CASSETQGTWGQETQYF.

The gene calls are TRBV5-6 and TRBJ2-1, with a weak D call TRBD2 (6 bases). This CDR3 has 15 residues. Germline V lookup: CDR1 SGHDT, CDR2 YYEEEE. V lost 4 bases and J lost 7, with 18 bases in between. The CDR3 coding sequence is TGTGCCAGCAGCCCTGGGACCAGCGGGTGGAATGAGCAGTTCTTC. Its protein is CASSPGTSGWNEQFF. The full variable domain, with the rest looked up from reference TRBV5-6 and TRBJ2-1, is DAGVTQSPTHLIKTRGQQVTLRCSPKSGHDTVSWYQQALGQGPQFIFQYYEEEERQRGNFPDRFSGHQFPNYSSELNVNALLLGDSALYLCASSPGTSGWNEQFFGPGTRLTVL.

This clonotype was picked up a small number of times. This chain links TRBV29-1 with TRBJ2-2, with D maybe TRBD2 (5 bases). Germline-derived CDR1 and CDR2 are SQVTM and ANQGSEA. Trimming took 6 bases from V and 6 from J, leaving 8 bases between them. The CDR3 covers 11 residues. CDR3 nucleotides: TGCAGCGTGCCCGGGGCCGGGGAGCTGTTTTTT. Its protein is CSVPGAGELFF.

Note on this clonotype: This may come from a read error, since a much larger clone is one base off. The chain has TRBV6-5 and TRBJ2-1; the D gene could be TRBD1 or TRBD2 (5 bases each). The CDR3 consists of 15 residues. Germline V gene lookup returns CDR1 MNHEY and CDR2 SVGAGI. V dropped 2 bases and J dropped 5 bases, with 13 bases sitting between them. DNA of the CDR3: TGTGCCAGCAGTTACAGATGGGACGGAGACAATGAGCAGTTCTTC. Translation gives CASSYRWDGDNEQFF.

This clonotype was seen ten or more times. This chain links TRBV7-8 with TRBJ1-5, with D perhaps TRBD1 (5 bases). The CDR3 extends over 16 amino acids. Between the trimmed V and J ends, which lost 5 bases and 4 bases, there was a span of 18 bases. Germline CDR1 is SGHVS and CDR2 is FQNEAQ. Here the CDR3 reads CASSLLRDRLNQPQHF. CDR3 DNA sequence: TGTGCCAGCAGCCTGCTCCGGGACCGACTAAATCAGCCCCAGCATTTT.

V usage is TRBV27 and J usage is TRBJ2-7; 8 positions match TRBD1. CDR3 length: 15 amino acids. CDR1 is MNHEY and CDR2 is SMNVEV in the germline V gene (reference sequence). J was trimmed by 2 bases and V by 8 bases; bases with no gene match: 11. In DNA form, the CDR3 reads TGTGCCAGCCAGTCTAGGACAGGGAATCCCTACGAGCAGTACGTC. This codes for CASQSRTGNPYEQYV.

This clonotype was seen a few times. The chain recombines TRBV19 with TRBJ2-3; 9 bases map to TRBD2. V trimming: 5 bases; J trimming: 4 bases; junction bases outside the gene matches: 10. The CDR3 contains 16 residues. CDR1 is LNHDA and CDR2 is SQIVND in the germline V gene (reference sequence). CDR3 sequence: CASSRPQRGAPDTQYF. Written as DNA, the CDR3 is TGTGCCAGTAGTCGTCCCCAGCGGGGGGCCCCAGATACGCAGTATTTT.

Turning to this clonotype: It may be a read error: a sequence one base away is much more abundant. The chain employs TRBV7-2 and TRBJ2-3; D ambiguous. Germline CDR1 SGHTA, CDR2 FQGNSA. The CDR3 has 16 residues. V was cut by 4 bases and J by 1 base, with 15 bases left in between. The CDR3 here is CASSSDGLVGTDTQYF. The CDR3 bases are TGTGCCAGCAGCTCGGATGGGCTAGTGGGCACAGATACGCAGTATTTT.

This clonotype was seen ten or more times. The chain carries TRBV12-5 and TRBJ1-1; 8 nucleotides align to TRBD1. The CDR3 consists of 15 residues. V trimming: 6 bases; J trimming: 1 base; junction bases outside the gene matches: 7. Germline CDR1 reads LGHNT; CDR2 reads FRNRAP. The CDR3 coding sequence is TGTGCTAGTGGACCCGGACAGGGATGGAACACTGAAGCTTTCTTT. Its translation: CASGPGQGWNTEAFF.

The J gene is TRBJ1-1, the V gene TRBV20-1; D perhaps matches TRBD1 (6 bases). The CDR3 loop spans 14 amino acids. V lost 6 bases and J 2 bases, leaving 16 bases between the germline ends. The germline V gene encodes CDR1 DFQATT and CDR2 SNEGSKA (reference sequence). The CDR3, as DNA: TGCAGTGCCCGGGGGGGCGGTTTCAACACTGAAGCTTTCTTT. Protein: CSARGGGFNTEAFF.

This rearrangement joins TRBV9 to TRBJ2-3; 8 bases match TRBD2. Per germline, CDR1 SGDLS and CDR2 YYNGEE. Losses at the gene ends were 1 base for V and 1 base for J; bases not matched to a gene: 5. The CDR3 extends over 16 amino acids. CDR3 in amino acids: CASSVTGGLGTDTQYF. In DNA form, the CDR3 reads TGTGCCAGCAGCGTAACGGGGGGGCTGGGCACAGATACGCAGTATTTT.

This clonotype was detected only a few times. V gene TRBV5-6 combines with J gene TRBJ1-1; 10 nucleotides line up with TRBD1. J lost 4 bases, V lost 4 bases, and 4 bases had no gene match. Germline CDR1 and CDR2: SGHDT and YYEEEE. This CDR3 spans 14 amino acids. The CDR3: CASSGGQGSTEAFF. The CDR3 bases are TGTGCCAGCAGCGGGGGACAGGGGTCCACTGAAGCTTTCTTT.

A remark on this clonotype: Mismatch with germline at one junction end may stem from a read error. The V gene is TRBV7-3, the J gene TRBJ2-1, with 9 bases identical to TRBD2. Per germline, CDR1 SGHTA and CDR2 FQGTGA. The CDR3 is 15 residues long. For the CDR3, the DNA is TGTGTCAGCAGCTTTAGCGGGGGCTCCTACAATGAGCAGTTCTTC. Amino acids: CVSSFSGGSYNEQFF.

This clonotype has a handful of counts. The chain is built from TRBV28 and TRBJ1-2; D may be TRBD1 (6 bases). Trimming left V 2 bases short and J 0 bases short, with 13 bases between. The germline CDR1 and CDR2 sequences are MDHEN and SYDVKM. This CDR3 is 16 amino acids long. The CDR3 DNA follows: TGTGCCAGCAGTTTAAGTGGGGGCTTTACTAACTATGGCTACACCTTC. This codes for CASSLSGGFTNYGYTF.

The V and J genes are TRBV3-1 and TRBJ1-5, with unresolved D. This CDR3 comprises 14 residues. The ends were cut back, 1 base at V and 8 bases at J, with 12 bases in the middle. From germline, CDR1 is LGHDT and CDR2 YNNKEL (reference sequence). In nucleotides, the CDR3 is TGTGCCAGCAGCCAAGTCGGCGAGTTAGAGCCCCAGCATTTT. Protein product: CASSQVGELEPQHF.

Turning to this clonotype: A read error is possible here, since a much larger clone lies one base away. The CDR3 protein is CASSRGTGNTEAFF. CDR3 DNA: TGTGCCAGCAGCCGCGGGACAGGGAACACTGAAGCTTTCTTT. The V gene is TRBV5-5, the J gene TRBJ1-1; TRBD1 matches at 8 bases. The CDR3 is 14 residues long. The junction had 3 bases not matched to a gene; V was cut back by 4 bases and J by 1 base. CDR1 is SGHKS and CDR2 is YYEKEE in the germline V gene (reference sequence).

The V call is TRBV4-2, the J call TRBJ2-3, with TRBD1 matching 7 bases. Germline CDR1 is LGHNA and CDR2 is YNFKEQ. The CDR3 is 16 amino acids. The V gene end was trimmed by 2 bases and the J gene end by 6 bases; junction bases not matched to a gene: 11. The CDR3 spells CASSQHFDRDLDTQYF. DNA of the CDR3: TGTGCCAGCAGCCAACACTTTGACAGGGATTTGGATACGCAGTATTTT.

The V call is TRBV20-1, the J call TRBJ2-7; 7 bases line up with TRBD1. CDR1 DFQATT and CDR2 SNEGSKA come from the germline V gene (reference sequence). The J segment lost 2 bases and the V segment lost 4 bases, leaving 5 bases of the junction unmatched. The CDR3 runs to 13 residues. The CDR3 sequence: CSATNRGTYEQYV. The CDR3 DNA sequence: TGCAGTGCTACAAACAGGGGTACCTACGAGCAGTACGTC.